This T cell receptor beta chain was captured in a study of Graves' ophthalmopathy and Graves' hyperthyroidism. Looking at the study overall: In this cohort's terms, stable hyperthyroidism meant no ophthalmopathy by 18 months of follow-up. The study, taken as a whole, reports: The model forecast ophthalmopathy progression, reaching roughly 70% sensitivity and roughly 72% specificity. Also, most clonotypes expanded in the thyroid above 0.001 frequency appeared in blood.

V lost 3 bases to trimming and J lost 4 bases, with 7 bases between them. This CDR3 has 13 residues. The V gene's germline CDR1 is LNHDA and CDR2 SQIVND (reference sequence). RNA transcripts were the template, and TCR beta CDR3 regions were amplified from them. The library came from an HTBI-primed first-round RT-PCR and a second-round multiplex PCR. One entry per CDR3 protein results from TCRdb running MiXCR on the multiplex PCR reads. The table has 450,000 to 600,000 distinct CDR3 sequences, 35% to 40% seen once. This clonotype was seen many times. What it recognizes is unknown. This clonotype originated in an adult man with Graves' hyperthyroidism. The source material was peripheral blood or thyroid tissue (not recorded which). This chain links TRBV19 with TRBJ1-5, with no clear D. The CDR3 sequence: CASSIDTNQPQHF. CDR3 nucleotide sequence: TGTGCCAGTAGTATCGACACGAATCAGCCCCAGCATTTT.